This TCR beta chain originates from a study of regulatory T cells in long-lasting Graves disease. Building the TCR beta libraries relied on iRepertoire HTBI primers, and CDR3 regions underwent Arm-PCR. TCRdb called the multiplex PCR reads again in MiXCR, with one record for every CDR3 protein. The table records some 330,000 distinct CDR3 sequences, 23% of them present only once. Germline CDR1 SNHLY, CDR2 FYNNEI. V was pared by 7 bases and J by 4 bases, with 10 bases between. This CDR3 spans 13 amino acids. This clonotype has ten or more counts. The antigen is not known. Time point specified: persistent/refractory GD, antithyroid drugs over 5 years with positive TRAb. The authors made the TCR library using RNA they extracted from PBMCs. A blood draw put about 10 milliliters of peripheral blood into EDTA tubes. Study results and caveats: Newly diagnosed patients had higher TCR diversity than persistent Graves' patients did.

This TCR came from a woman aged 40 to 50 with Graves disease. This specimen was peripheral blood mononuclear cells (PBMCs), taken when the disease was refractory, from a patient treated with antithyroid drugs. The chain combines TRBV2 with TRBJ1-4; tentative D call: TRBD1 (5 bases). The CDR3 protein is CASMGRINEKLFF. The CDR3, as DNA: TGTGCCAGCATGGGACGGATTAATGAAAAACTGTTTTTT.